The 25 T cell receptor beta chains presented below share a single source sample, sequenced in a study of cytomegalovirus exposure and HLA in healthy donors. A multiplex PCR was run with 60 Vbeta primers and 13 Jbeta primers. Libraries were prepared by immunoSEQ multiplex PCR; TCRdb keeps only in-frame clonotypes and omits some of them. The sample holds approximately 140,000 clones, roughly 82% seen once. Sequencing input: PBMCs. The receptor source for this set is a man younger than 30 in good health and CMV-seropositive.

The chain joins TRBV5-1 to TRBJ2-3; TRBD1 matches 7 bases. The V and J ends lost 4 bases and 6 bases, in that order; junction bases with no gene match: 11. This CDR3 contains 15 residues. Per the germline V gene, CDR1 is SGHRS and CDR2 is YFSETQ. The CDR3 loop is CASSTTGSPSDTQYF. CDR3 sequence (DNA): TGCGCCAGCAGCACGACAGGGTCCCCCTCCGATACGCAGTATTTT.

CDR3 nucleotide sequence: TGTGCCAGCAGCTTAGGGGAGGTTGAAGCTTTCTTT. It encodes CASSLGEVEAFF. The chain joins TRBV7-8 to TRBJ1-1; D gene unclear. The CDR3 runs to 12 residues. Germline CDR1 SGHVS, CDR2 FQNEAQ. V shed 1 base and J shed 7 bases, with 7 bases lying between them.

J is TRBJ2-5 and V is TRBV6-1, with a weak D call TRBD2 (6 bases). Between the trimmed V and J ends, which lost 2 bases and 11 bases, there was a span of 15 bases. The CDR3 totals 13 residues. The germline V gene has CDR1 MNHNS and CDR2 SASEGT. The DNA of the CDR3 is TGTGCCAGCAGTGAAAGGTTCTCGGGGGAGCAGTACTTC. It encodes CASSERFSGEQYF.

This chain links TRBV29-1 with TRBJ2-5, with 13 bases matching TRBD2. Germline V gives CDR1 SQVTM, CDR2 ANQGSEA. Germline trimming cut 5 bases from V and 7 bases from J; bases unmatched to any gene: 13. The CDR3 length is 16 residues. CDR3 DNA sequence: TGCAGCGTTTGGGGAGCCCGGACTAGCGGGAGTGGGACCCAGTACTTC. It yields the protein CSVWGARTSGSGTQYF. The full variable domain, its missing parts supplied by reference TRBV29-1 and TRBJ2-5, is SAVISQKPSRDICQRGTSLTIQCQVDSQVTMMFWYRQQPGQSLTLIATANQGSEATYESGFVIDKFPISRPNLTFSTLTVSNMSPEDSSIYLCSVWGARTSGSGTQYFGPGTRLLVL.

The chain uses TRBV7-9 and TRBJ2-7; no reliable D call. The CDR3 is 13 residues long. V gave up 5 bases and J gave up 2 bases, with 10 bases separating them. In germline, CDR1 is SEHNR, CDR2 FQNEAQ (reference sequence). The chain's CDR3 is CASSLSSAYEQYF. The CDR3, as DNA: TGTGCCAGCAGCCTCAGTTCAGCCTACGAGCAGTACTTC.

This chain links TRBV5-6 with TRBJ1-1, with no clear D. The CDR3 is 13 amino acids. Per germline, CDR1 SGHDT and CDR2 YYEEEE. Trimming removed 2 bases at V and 1 base at J, with 6 bases between. The CDR3 DNA follows: TGTGCCAGCAGCTTCGGCGGGAACACTGAAGCTTTCTTT. Protein sequence: CASSFGGNTEAFF.

In its sample, this clone was seen once. The CDR3 nucleotides are TGTGCCAGCAGTTACTCGTATGTGCCCCAGGACTATGGCTACACCTTC. This encodes CASSYSYVPQDYGYTF. The chain couples TRBV6-5 to TRBJ1-2; D is unclear. The CDR3 spans 16 residues. Trimming took off 0 bases at V and 3 bases at J, with 14 bases between the two ends. Germline V gene data show CDR1 as MNHEY and CDR2 as SVGAGI.

The chain combines TRBV5-4 with TRBJ1-5, with a tentative D call TRBD1 (5 bases). The CDR3 length is 13 residues. V shed 4 bases and J shed 4 bases, with 9 bases lying between them. CDR1 SGHNT and CDR2 YYREEE come from the germline V gene (reference sequence). As DNA, the CDR3 is TGTGCCAGCAGCCCAGGGAGGAATCAGCCCCAGCATTTT. Its translation: CASSPGRNQPQHF. The full variable domain, with the rest looked up from reference TRBV5-4 and TRBJ1-5, is ETGVTQSPTHLIKTRGQQVTLRCSSQSGHNTVSWYQQALGQGPQFIFQYYREEENGRGNFPPRFSGLQFPNYSSELNVNALELDDSALYLCASSPGRNQPQHFGDGTRLSIL.

This chain joins TRBV27 and TRBJ2-1; 9 nucleotides match TRBD2. Per germline, CDR1 MNHEY and CDR2 SMNVEV (reference sequence). Trimming cost V 7 bases and J 4 bases; bases outside gene matches: 20. The CDR3 has 19 amino acids. CDR3 DNA: TGTGCCAGCAAGGTTCGAGGGGATATGCCTAGCGGGGTATACAATGAGCAGTTCTTC. This encodes CASKVRGDMPSGVYNEQFF.

The chain couples TRBV5-1 to TRBJ1-5; the match to TRBD1 covers 7 bases. The CDR3 is 13 residues long. The germline V gene has CDR1 SGHRS and CDR2 YFSETQ. Losses at the gene ends were 4 bases for V and 6 bases for J; bases not matched to a gene: 4. CDR3 nucleotides: TGCGCCAGCAGCCCCGAGGGGGCTCAGCCCCAGCATTTT. It specifies CASSPEGAQPQHF.

V usage is TRBV6-6 and J usage is TRBJ2-1; tentatively, D is TRBD2 (5 bases). The ends were cut back, 10 bases at V and 9 bases at J, with 25 bases in the middle. Per the germline V gene, CDR1 is MNHNY and CDR2 is SVGAGI (reference sequence). The CDR3 sequence is 15 residues long. The chain's CDR3 is CATHDSGSGAGEQFF. Here the CDR3 DNA reads TGTGCCACCCATGACTCGGGAAGCGGCGCGGGTGAGCAGTTCTTC.

J is TRBJ2-1 and V is TRBV5-1, with D uncertain. Germline values: CDR1 SGHRS, CDR2 YFSETQ. This CDR3 is built from 13 residues. V was trimmed by 2 bases and J by 4 bases, leaving 7 bases between them. The CDR3 nucleotides read TGCGCCAGCAGCTTTGGCAGTTACAATGAGCAGTTCTTC. It yields the protein CASSFGSYNEQFF. Full variable domain (rest looked up from reference TRBV5-1 and TRBJ2-1): KAGVTQTPRYLIKTRGQQVTLSCSPISGHRSVSWYQQTPGQGLQFLFEYFSETQRNKGNFPGRFSGRQFSNSRSEMNVSTLELGDSALYLCASSFGSYNEQFFGPGTRLTVL.

The rearrangement links TRBV18 to TRBJ2-7; 7 bases are shared with TRBD2. CDR1 is KGHSH, CDR2 LQKENI, per germline. The CDR3 totals 14 residues. J gave up 1 base and V 6 bases, and 6 bases lay outside the gene matches. CDR3 amino acids: CASSWARESYEQYF. DNA of the CDR3: TGTGCCAGCTCGTGGGCGCGGGAGTCCTACGAGCAGTACTTC.

This clone came up a few times. This sequence joins TRBV5-5 and TRBJ2-7, with 9 bases that match TRBD1. There are 14 residues in the CDR3. Germline V lookup: CDR1 SGHKS, CDR2 YYEKEE (reference sequence). The J segment lost 6 bases and the V segment lost 0 bases, leaving 4 bases of the junction unmatched. This chain's CDR3 is CASSLEGQGPEQYF. CDR3 nucleotides: TGTGCCAGCAGCTTGGAGGGACAGGGACCCGAGCAGTACTTC.

V gene TRBV27 combines with J gene TRBJ2-7; 12 bases align to TRBD1. Trimming at V came to 4 bases and at J to 3 bases, leaving 4 bases not matched to a gene. Germline values: CDR1 MNHEY, CDR2 SMNVEV (reference sequence). The CDR3 runs 15 residues. CDR3 coding DNA: TGTGCCAGCAGTTGGGGGACAGGGGGCGGCTACGAGCAGTACTTC. This translates into CASSWGTGGGYEQYF.

The chain joins TRBV7-2 to TRBJ1-4; D might be TRBD1 (6 bases). CDR3 length equals 15 residues. The V gene's germline CDR1 is SGHTA and CDR2 FQGNSA. Trimming took off 1 base at V and 4 bases at J, with 10 bases between the two ends. CDR3 residues: CASSLGGTSNEKLFF. CDR3 DNA sequence: TGTGCCAGCAGCTTAGGGGGGACAAGTAATGAAAAACTGTTTTTT.

This clone was recorded a few times. The chain links TRBV6-1 to TRBJ1-1; a weak D match, TRBD1 (6 bases). The ends were cut back, 9 bases at V and 5 bases at J, with 22 bases in the middle. CDR1 MNHNS and CDR2 SASEGT come from the germline V gene. The CDR3 is 15 amino acids. CDR3 residues: CASGQKPPAMTEAFF. The CDR3 coding sequence is TGTGCCAGTGGACAGAAACCTCCCGCGATGACTGAAGCTTTCTTT.

The V and J genes are TRBV7-3 and TRBJ1-1, with TRBD1 matching 7 bases. Germline loops: CDR1 SGHTA, CDR2 FQGTGA. CDR3 size: 16 residues. The V and J ends lost 5 bases and 0 bases, in that order; junction bases with no gene match: 9. CDR3 amino acids: CASSLLGQELNTEAFF. CDR3 nucleotides: TGTGCCAGCAGCCTGCTAGGACAGGAGTTGAACACTGAAGCTTTCTTT.

The CDR3 is CASSLGWASVDEQYF. The CDR3 DNA reads TGCGCCAGCAGCTTGGGGTGGGCATCAGTGGACGAGCAGTACTTC. This rearrangement joins TRBV5-1 to TRBJ2-7; D is uncertain. The CDR3 runs to 15 residues. Trimming left V 0 bases short and J 5 bases short, with 15 bases between. Germline V lookup: CDR1 SGHRS, CDR2 YFSETQ.

Turning to this clone: The germline gene is not matched at one end of the junction; a read error may be the cause. The sample has other DNA sequences that encode this CDR3 too. This CDR3 is CASSLRQALGNEQFF. Written as DNA, the CDR3 is TGTGCCAGTAGTTTGAGACAGGCCCTCGGGAATGAGCAGTTCTTC. The rearrangement links TRBV6-5 to TRBJ2-1; the D gene is possibly TRBD1 (6 bases). Germline CDR1 and CDR2: MNHEY and SVGAGI. This CDR3 is 15 amino acids long.

V gene TRBV2 combines with J gene TRBJ1-1; D uncertain. The V and J ends lost 5 bases and 1 base respectively, with 11 bases between them. CDR1 and CDR2 from the germline V gene are SNHLY and FYNNEI. This CDR3 contains 14 residues. The CDR3 loop is CASSSMEGNTEAFF. The DNA for the CDR3 is TGTGCCAGCAGTTCGATGGAGGGGAACACTGAAGCTTTCTTT.

This chain links TRBV2 with TRBJ2-1; 7 bases match TRBD1. Per the germline V gene, CDR1 is SNHLY and CDR2 is FYNNEI. This CDR3 comprises 16 residues. The trim removed 8 bases at V and 6 bases at J, leaving 16 bases unmatched. The CDR3 DNA reads as TGTGCCAGCCTAGCTCCAAGGGCAGACAGGGTCAATGAGCAGTTCTTC. Amino acid sequence: CASLAPRADRVNEQFF.

The gene calls are TRBV6-1 and TRBJ1-3; a possible D gene is TRBD1 (5 bases). Trimming left V 6 bases short and J 0 bases short, with 12 bases between. This CDR3 has 15 amino acids. Per germline, CDR1 MNHNS and CDR2 SASEGT. The CDR3 DNA follows: TGTGCCAGCAGCCCACAGGATCACTCTGGAAACACCATATATTTT. Protein sequence: CASSPQDHSGNTIYF.

This chain joins TRBV5-1 and TRBJ2-7; D is ambiguous. Germline V gives CDR1 SGHRS, CDR2 YFSETQ. CDR3 length: 14 residues. V dropped 4 bases and J dropped 2 bases, with 13 bases sitting between them. The CDR3 loop reads CASSPDVGTYEQYF. The CDR3 DNA follows: TGCGCCAGCAGCCCCGATGTCGGTACCTACGAGCAGTACTTC.

V usage is TRBV5-4 and J usage is TRBJ2-3; 14 bases are shared with TRBD2. Germline V gives CDR1 SGHNT, CDR2 YYREEE (reference sequence). The CDR3 runs 19 residues. Losses at the gene ends were 4 bases for V and 5 bases for J; bases not matched to a gene: 15. The CDR3 loop reads CASSPGPGLAGVNEDTQYF. CDR3 in DNA: TGTGCCAGCAGCCCAGGACCGGGACTAGCGGGAGTTAATGAAGATACGCAGTATTTT.